The rows below give T cell receptor beta chains drawn from one sample of a study of beta chain features in type 1 diabetes. Data came from immunoSEQ multiplex PCR; TCRdb stores just in-frame clones and leaves some out. The sample yields 600,000 to 650,000 clones, about 16% seen once. Sequenced: naive CD4+ T cells from blood. The receptors were sampled from a man between 18 and 29 years old in good health. Both conserved end residues are part of each CDR3. The order of the fields is J gene, clone size, V gene, D gene, CDR3 DNA, CDR3 protein. A D gene is named only where the DNA matches it firmly. Not every row has a clone size; where given, it reads once, few, many or a size class.

J: TRBJ1-6
size: few
V: TRBV30
D: TRBD1
DNA: TGTGCCTGGAGGGGGGACAGGAGGTATAAATCACCCCTCCACTTT
CDR3: CAWRGDRRYKSPLHF

J: TRBJ1-6
size: few
V: TRBV30
D: -
DNA: TGTGCCTGGAGTGCTATATCCAATTCACCCCTCCACTTT
CDR3: CAWSAISNSPLHF

J: TRBJ1-2
size: -
V: TRBV7-3
D: -
DNA: TGTGCCAGCAGCTTCGGTGGGGCAGGGAACTATGGCTACACCTTC
CDR3: CASSFGGAGNYGYTF

J: TRBJ2-2
size: few
V: TRBV9
D: -
DNA: TGTGCCAGCAGCGTAGTCAGGGCAGGGGTTATCCAGAACACCGGGGAGCTGTTTTTT
CDR3: CASSVVRAGVIQNTGELFF

J: TRBJ1-2
size: -
V: TRBV18
D: -
DNA: TGTGCCAGCTCACCAACTCAGGCCAACTATGGCTACACCTTC
CDR3: CASSPTQANYGYTF

J: TRBJ2-5
size: -
V: TRBV7-2
D: -
DNA: TGTGCCAGCAGCTTAGCGTCAGGGTTGGGAGAGACCCAGTACTTC
CDR3: CASSLASGLGETQYF

J: TRBJ2-1
size: -
V: TRBV6-1
D: TRBD2
DNA: TGTGCCAGCAGTGAATTCGAAGGGGGACTAGCGGGATACAATGAGCAGTTCTTC
CDR3: CASSEFEGGLAGYNEQFF

J: TRBJ2-5
size: few
V: TRBV7-2
D: TRBD2
DNA: TGTGCCGGGAGAGCGGGGCCCGGGGAGACCCAGTACTTC
CDR3: CAGRAGPGETQYF

J: TRBJ2-7
size: few
V: TRBV11-2
D: -
DNA: TGTGCCAGCAACCCCGGGTACAGTACCTACGAGCAGTACTTC
CDR3: CASNPGYSTYEQYF

J: TRBJ1-2
size: few
V: TRBV14
D: -
DNA: TGTGCCAGCAGCCAAATTGGGGGGCTTCCTGGCTACACCTTC
CDR3: CASSQIGGLPGYTF

J: TRBJ2-7
size: few
V: TRBV4-3
D: -
DNA: TGCGCCAGCGCCCGGACTTGGGAATCCTACGAGCAGTACTTC
CDR3: CASARTWESYEQYF

J: TRBJ1-2
size: few
V: TRBV28
D: TRBD1
DNA: TGTGCCAGCAGTTTATGGGGACAGTCTCCCTATGGCTACACCTTC
CDR3: CASSLWGQSPYGYTF

J: TRBJ2-7
size: few
V: TRBV29-1
D: TRBD1
DNA: TGCAGCCCTCCAAAAGACAGGGGGCGAAGCTCCTACGAGCAGTACTTC
CDR3: CSPPKDRGRSSYEQYF

J: TRBJ2-6
size: few
V: TRBV18
D: -
DNA: TGTGCCAGCTCCCAGACTGGGGCCAACGTCCTGACTTTC
CDR3: CASSQTGANVLTF

J: TRBJ2-7
size: -
V: TRBV29-1
D: -
DNA: TGCAGCGTTGGGCCACGGGGGACCTACGAGCAGTACTTC
CDR3: CSVGPRGTYEQYF

J: TRBJ2-1
size: few
V: TRBV19
D: -
DNA: TGTGCCAGTAGTATAGGCGGGTTAAACAATGAGCAGTTCTTC
CDR3: CASSIGGLNNEQFF

J: TRBJ2-5
size: -
V: TRBV5-1
D: TRBD1
DNA: TGCGCCAGCAGAGCCGGGACAGAAATAGAGACCCAGTACTTC
CDR3: CASRAGTEIETQYF

J: TRBJ2-2
size: few
V: TRBV28
D: TRBD1
DNA: TGTGCCAGCAGCCGGGACAGGAGACCGAACACCGGGGAGCTGTTTTTT
CDR3: CASSRDRRPNTGELFF

J: TRBJ2-1
size: few
V: TRBV4-1
D: -
DNA: TGCGCCAGCAGCCAAGATGAACGCGAAGGGGTTGAGCAGTTCTTC
CDR3: CASSQDEREGVEQFF

J: TRBJ2-7
size: -
V: TRBV18
D: TRBD1
DNA: TGTGCCAGCTCACCCCAACAGGGGTACGAGCAGTACTTC
CDR3: CASSPQQGYEQYF

J: TRBJ2-1
size: -
V: TRBV7-2
D: -
DNA: TGTGCCAGCAGCTTTGGGGGGTACAATGAGCAGTTCTTC
CDR3: CASSFGGYNEQFF

J: TRBJ1-4
size: few
V: TRBV25-1
D: -
DNA: TGTGCCAGCAGAGTAGAGGGGAATGAAAAACTGTTTTTT
CDR3: CASRVEGNEKLFF

J: TRBJ2-4
size: few
V: TRBV21-1
D: -
DNA: TGTGCCAGCACCCTTCCCCGACAGGGAGACTTC
CDR3: CASTLPRQGDF

J: TRBJ2-5
size: few
V: TRBV10-3
D: -
DNA: TGTGCCATCAGTGCAAGTTCCAGGGGTGGCCAAGAGACCCAGTACTTC
CDR3: CAISASSRGGQETQYF

J: TRBJ2-6
size: -
V: TRBV29-1
D: -
DNA: TGCAGCGTTGAAAGGAGCTCTGGGGCCAACGTCCTGACTTTC
CDR3: CSVERSSGANVLTF

J: TRBJ2-1
size: -
V: TRBV15
D: TRBD2
DNA: TGTGCCACCAGCAGACTCCCAGGGCTAGCGGGCGCTTCCTACAATGAGCAGTTCTTC
CDR3: CATSRLPGLAGASYNEQFF

J: TRBJ2-7
size: -
V: TRBV18
D: TRBD2
DNA: TGTGCCAGCTCACCACGGCGGCTAGCGGGGTTCGACGAGCAGTACTTC
CDR3: CASSPRRLAGFDEQYF

J: TRBJ2-1
size: -
V: TRBV27
D: -
DNA: TGTGCCAGCGGGAGACTCGCGGTCTATGAGCAGTTCTTC
CDR3: CASGRLAVYEQFF

J: TRBJ1-4
size: few
V: TRBV7-2
D: -
DNA: TGTGCCAGCAGCTTAAGCCCCTCGCGTCGTGAAAAACTGTTTTTT
CDR3: CASSLSPSRREKLFF

J: TRBJ1-3
size: -
V: TRBV11-1
D: TRBD1
DNA: TGTGCCAGCAGCTCGCCCGACAGGGGCTCTGGAAACACCATATATTTT
CDR3: CASSSPDRGSGNTIYF

J: TRBJ2-3
size: few
V: TRBV11-2
D: -
DNA: TGTGCCAGCAGCTTCCGACGGAACACAGATACGCAGTATTTT
CDR3: CASSFRRNTDTQYF

J: TRBJ2-7
size: few
V: TRBV2
D: -
DNA: TGTGCCAGCATTCAAAGGGGCTACGAGCAGTACTTC
CDR3: CASIQRGYEQYF

J: TRBJ2-4
size: few
V: TRBV5-4
D: -
DNA: TGTGCCAGCAGCTTGGGTTTTGGGCTAGGAGGAAACATTCAGTACTTC
CDR3: CASSLGFGLGGNIQYF

J: TRBJ2-1
size: -
V: TRBV7-3
D: TRBD2
DNA: TGTGCCAGCAGCCCCCCGCTAGCGGGGGGGCATGAGCAGTTCTTC
CDR3: CASSPPLAGGHEQFF

J: TRBJ1-1
size: -
V: TRBV19
D: -
DNA: TGTGCCAGTATTCGGGGATTGAACACTGAAGCTTTCTTT
CDR3: CASIRGLNTEAFF

J: TRBJ2-1
size: few
V: TRBV5-1
D: TRBD1
DNA: TGCGCCAGCAGCTCGGGACAGGGGTACAATGAGCAGTTCTTC
CDR3: CASSSGQGYNEQFF

J: TRBJ2-7
size: few
V: TRBV19
D: TRBD2
DNA: TGTGCCAACCCGGGACTAGCGGGTCCCTTTGGGTACGAGCAGTACTTC
CDR3: CANPGLAGPFGYEQYF

J: TRBJ1-5
size: few
V: TRBV7-2
D: -
DNA: TGTGCCAGCAGCTTAGACAGGGCGGGAGTTAGTCAGCCCCAGCATTTT
CDR3: CASSLDRAGVSQPQHF

J: TRBJ2-3
size: few
V: TRBV5-1
D: -
DNA: TGCGCCAGCAGCTACGGGACCAGGACTTCCTCCACAGATACGCAGTATTTT
CDR3: CASSYGTRTSSTDTQYF

J: TRBJ1-1
size: -
V: TRBV28
D: -
DNA: TGTGCCAGCAGCCCCGGGATCGAAGCTTTCTTT
CDR3: CASSPGIEAFF

J: TRBJ2-1
size: few
V: TRBV27
D: TRBD2
DNA: TGTGCCAGCAGTTACACCATTAGCGGGAGAAGCTCCTACAATGAGCAGTTCTTC
CDR3: CASSYTISGRSSYNEQFF

J: TRBJ2-1
size: few
V: TRBV11-2
D: -
DNA: TGTGCCAGCAGCCCTCCCGGAGGGACTCACAATGAGCAGTTCTTC
CDR3: CASSPPGGTHNEQFF

J: TRBJ2-6
size: few
V: TRBV5-1
D: -
DNA: TGCGCCAGCAGCTTGTTATGGACAGCCAGGAGCTCTGGGGCCAACGTCCTGACTTTC
CDR3: CASSLLWTARSSGANVLTF

J: TRBJ1-1
size: -
V: TRBV2
D: TRBD1
DNA: TGTGCCAGCGTCGGACAGGGCGTCACTGAAGCTTTCTTT
CDR3: CASVGQGVTEAFF

J: TRBJ1-5
size: -
V: TRBV18
D: -
DNA: TGTGCCAGCTCACCGGGTAATCAGCCCCAGCATTTT
CDR3: CASSPGNQPQHF

J: TRBJ1-5
size: few
V: TRBV27
D: TRBD1
DNA: TGTGCCAGCAGTCCATGGACAGGGGGCTTGGATCAGCCCCAGCATTTT
CDR3: CASSPWTGGLDQPQHF

J: TRBJ1-1
size: -
V: TRBV28
D: -
DNA: TGTGCCAGCACGGCCGCGGTGGCAAACACTGAAGCTTTCTTT
CDR3: CASTAAVANTEAFF

J: TRBJ1-2
size: -
V: TRBV29-1
D: -
DNA: TGCAGCGTTGAGGCCCCCGCTAACTATGGCTACACCTTC
CDR3: CSVEAPANYGYTF

J: TRBJ2-7
size: few
V: TRBV5-4
D: TRBD1
DNA: TGTGCCAGCAGCGAGGGACAGGGGGCCGGGTACGAGCAGTACTTC
CDR3: CASSEGQGAGYEQYF